The 28 T cell receptor beta chains presented below share a single source sample, sequenced in a study of blood T cells in healthy people across ages. Alongside a J-beta primer mix, a sample-barcoded 5' primer served in a second PCR lasting roughly 6 to 11 cycles. TCRdb fed the 5' RACE reads into MiXCR, producing one record per CDR3 protein. The top ten hold roughly 10% of the sample, which has approximately 960,000 distinct CDR3 sequences, 25% to 30% seen once. Separately, the same data were catalogued under a study of T cells of mothers and their children.

The sequencing sample was made of blood. The receptor source for this set is a woman aged 40-49 years in good health.

This clonotype was recorded at least ten times. The rearrangement uses TRBV6-6 and TRBJ2-7; 7 bases are a match to TRBD1. Germline CDR1 is MNHNY and CDR2 is SVGAGI (reference sequence). The CDR3 sequence is 16 residues long. Trimming removed 0 bases from V and 2 bases from J; junction bases left unmatched: 7. The CDR3 coding sequence is TGTGCCAGCAGTTACTCGACGGACAGGCAGGCCTACGAGCAGTACTTC. It codes for CASSYSTDRQAYEQYF.

This clonotype occurred many times. The chain employs TRBV29-1 and TRBJ2-7; 8 nucleotides match TRBD1. The V gene's germline CDR1 is SQVTM and CDR2 ANQGSEA. After removal of 4 bases from V and 2 bases from J, the junction contained 4 bases not matched to a gene. The CDR3 length is 13 residues. CDR3 residues: CSVAHRGTYEQYF. CDR3 coding DNA: TGCAGCGTTGCCCACAGGGGGACCTACGAGCAGTACTTC.

This chain uses TRBV2 with TRBJ2-5, with TRBD1 identical over 8 bases. V was pared by 4 bases and J by 1 base, with 5 bases of the junction left unmatched. CDR1 is SNHLY and CDR2 is FYNNEI in the germline V gene. The CDR3 runs 15 residues. The CDR3 sequence: CASSGDRGFQETQYF. Here the CDR3 DNA reads TGTGCCAGCAGTGGAGACAGGGGCTTCCAAGAGACCCAGTACTTC.

This clonotype has more than one count but fewer than ten. This rearrangement joins TRBV10-3 to TRBJ1-1; D remains ambiguous. The CDR3 spans 12 residues. CDR1 and CDR2 from the germline V gene are ENHRY and SYGVKD. CDR3 in DNA: TGTGCGATCGGACCAAGGAACACTGAAGCTTTCTTT. Translating gives CAIGPRNTEAFF.

The V and J genes are TRBV28 and TRBJ1-1; D is uncertain. This CDR3 region has 12 residues. Trimming removed 6 bases from V and 6 bases from J, with 11 bases in between. Germline V gives CDR1 MDHEN, CDR2 SYDVKM. CDR3 residues: CASSPIVPEAFF. The CDR3 DNA sequence: TGTGCCAGCAGCCCCATCGTCCCTGAAGCTTTCTTT. Supplemented by reference TRBV28 and TRBJ1-1, the full variable domain reads DVKVTQSSRYLVKRTGEKVFLECVQDMDHENMFWYRQDPGLGLRLIYFSYDVKMKEKGDIPEGYSVSREKKERFSLILESASTNQTSMYLCASSPIVPEAFFGQGTRLTVV.

The V call is TRBV2, the J call TRBJ2-4; D uncertain. The CDR3 is 12 amino acids. Trimming removed 6 bases at V and 8 bases at J, with 11 bases between. Germline values: CDR1 SNHLY, CDR2 FYNNEI. The DNA of the CDR3 is TGTGCCAGCAGCCCCGACTGGGACATTCAGTACTTC. Translated, it gives CASSPDWDIQYF.

The V call is TRBV20-1, the J call TRBJ1-5; D is uncertain. From germline, CDR1 is DFQATT and CDR2 SNEGSKA (reference sequence). Trimming cost V 1 base and J 7 bases, with 14 bases left between them. The CDR3 is 14 residues long. The CDR3 DNA reads as TGCAGTGCTAGAGCTAGGGCAGACTGGCAGCCCCAGCATTTT. Encoded protein: CSARARADWQPQHF.

This clonotype was detected ten times or more. V is TRBV5-6 and J is TRBJ2-3; tentatively, D is TRBD1 (6 bases). Deletions cut 4 bases from V and 3 bases from J, with 15 bases between. The CDR3 has 15 amino acids. CDR1 and CDR2 from the germline V gene are SGHDT and YYEEEE. CDR3 amino acids: CASSLRTTGTDTQYF. The CDR3 nucleotides are TGTGCCAGCAGCCTGAGGACAACAGGGACAGATACGCAGTATTTT.

The chain joins TRBV7-6 to TRBJ2-7; 12 bases are a match to TRBD2. Looked up from germline, CDR1 is SGHVS and CDR2 is FNYEAQ. V shed 5 bases and J 4 bases; nucleotides not matched to a gene: 12. The CDR3 has 17 residues. The CDR3 DNA reads TGTGCCAGCAGCCCAGGCCCTAGGACTAGCGGGAAGTACGAGCAGTACTTC. As protein: CASSPGPRTSGKYEQYF.

A remark on this clonotype: A read error may account for a junction end that differs from germline. The gene calls are TRBV7-2 and TRBJ2-3, with D possibly being TRBD2 (6 bases). The germline V gene has CDR1 SGHTA and CDR2 FQGNSA. This CDR3 region has 14 residues. CDR3 nucleotides: TGTGCCGGCAGCGGACGGGACTTCACAGATACGCAGTATTTT. Residues: CAGSGRDFTDTQYF. The full variable domain, its missing parts supplied by reference TRBV7-2 and TRBJ2-3, is GAGVSQSPSNKVTEKGKDVELRCDPISGHTALYWYRQSLGQGLEFLIYFQGNSAPDKSGLPSDRFSAERTGGSVSTLTIQRTQQEDSAVYLCAGSGRDFTDTQYFGPGTRLTVL.

V usage is TRBV7-3 and J usage is TRBJ1-1; 7 positions agree with TRBD1. V gave up 1 base and J gave up 0 bases; unmatched junction bases: 8. CDR1 and CDR2 from the germline V gene are SGHTA and FQGTGA. The CDR3 extends over 17 amino acids. The CDR3 here is CASSLNALGQVNTEAFF. Here the CDR3 DNA reads TGTGCCAGCAGCTTAAACGCCCTTGGACAGGTGAACACTGAAGCTTTCTTT.

This clonotype was found many times. The chain carries TRBV20-1 and TRBJ2-5; D uncertain. V was pared by 0 bases and J by 5 bases, with 13 bases between. Germline V lookup: CDR1 DFQATT, CDR2 SNEGSKA (reference sequence). This CDR3 region has 14 residues. The CDR3 is CSARDLGGMETQYF. CDR3 bases: TGCAGTGCTAGAGATCTCGGCGGAATGGAGACCCAGTACTTC.

This clonotype was observed a handful of times. J is TRBJ2-1 and V is TRBV18, with D possibly being TRBD1 or TRBD2 (5 bases each). The DNA matches TRBJ2-7 better at its end, which makes the J call doubtful. The germline V gene has CDR1 KGHSH and CDR2 LQKENI. The CDR3 spans 15 residues. The CDR3 spells CASSPSQVDYNEQYF. CDR3 sequence (DNA): TGTGCCAGCTCACCGTCACAGGTAGACTACAATGAGCAGTACTTC.

The CDR3 region has the DNA TGCAGTGCTAAGGAGGAGGGACATTCCTACAATGAGCAGTTCTTC. This translates into CSAKEEGHSYNEQFF. The chain carries TRBV20-1 and TRBJ2-1, with D perhaps being TRBD1 or TRBD2 (6 bases each). CDR3 length: 15 amino acids. Trimming took 4 bases from V and 1 from J, leaving 14 bases between them. Per the germline V gene, CDR1 is DFQATT and CDR2 is SNEGSKA (reference sequence).

Only a few counts were recorded for this clonotype. The V call is TRBV29-1, the J call TRBJ1-1; 11 nucleotides agree with TRBD1. This CDR3 is 13 amino acids long. Per germline, CDR1 SQVTM and CDR2 ANQGSEA. V gave up 7 bases and J gave up 0 bases; unmatched junction bases: 1. For the CDR3, the DNA is TGCAGCGGGACAGGGGGCATGAACACTGAAGCTTTCTTT. This codes for CSGTGGMNTEAFF. The full variable domain, completed using reference TRBV29-1 and TRBJ1-1, is SAVISQKPSRDICQRGTSLTIQCQVDSQVTMMFWYRQQPGQSLTLIATANQGSEATYESGFVIDKFPISRPNLTFSTLTVSNMSPEDSSIYLCSGTGGMNTEAFFGQGTRLTVV.

The chain employs TRBV27 and TRBJ1-4; D is ambiguous. This CDR3 spans 15 amino acids. Trimming removed 4 bases at V and 4 bases at J, with 13 bases between. Germline V lookup: CDR1 MNHEY, CDR2 SMNVEV (reference sequence). Here the CDR3 reads CASSSLQGYNEKLFF. The CDR3 DNA follows: TGTGCCAGCAGTTCCCTTCAAGGGTATAATGAAAAACTGTTTTTT.

The gene calls are TRBV20-1 and TRBJ2-7; 10 bases agree with TRBD2. Germline V CDR1 and CDR2: DFQATT, SNEGSKA (reference sequence). The junction had 5 bases not matched to a gene; V was cut back by 6 bases and J by 0 bases. This CDR3 is 14 amino acids long. The CDR3 loop reads CSASSGRISYEQYF. The CDR3 region has the DNA TGCAGTGCCAGTAGCGGGAGGATCTCCTACGAGCAGTACTTC.

The gene calls are TRBV28 and TRBJ1-2, with a tentative D call TRBD1 (5 bases). The CDR3 length is 15 residues. The germline gives CDR1 MDHEN, CDR2 SYDVKM. V gave up 3 bases and J gave up 3 bases, with 14 bases separating them. CDR3 sequence (DNA): TGTGCCAGCAGTTTGTATGAACAGGACTACTATGGCTACACCTTC. Protein sequence: CASSLYEQDYYGYTF.

This clonotype was counted a few times. The gene calls are TRBV5-1 and TRBJ1-1; the D gene is possibly TRBD1 (6 bases). Germline V lookup: CDR1 SGHRS, CDR2 YFSETQ. The CDR3 covers 13 residues. V was clipped by 4 bases and J by 5 bases, with 12 bases between them. For the CDR3, the DNA is TGCGCCAGCAGCGAGCCAAGGGGGACTGAAGCTTTCTTT. Protein sequence: CASSEPRGTEAFF. The variable domain in full, completed from reference TRBV5-1 and TRBJ1-1, reads KAGVTQTPRYLIKTRGQQVTLSCSPISGHRSVSWYQQTPGQGLQFLFEYFSETQRNKGNFPGRFSGRQFSNSRSEMNVSTLELGDSALYLCASSEPRGTEAFFGQGTRLTVV.

This clonotype has just a few counts. The V and J genes are TRBV29-1 and TRBJ1-2; TRBD1 agrees at 7 bases. The V segment lost 7 bases and the J segment 4 bases; nucleotides outside the gene matches: 6. This CDR3 spans 12 amino acids. The V gene's germline CDR1 is SQVTM and CDR2 ANQGSEA. The CDR3 DNA is TGCAGCGCGACAGGGAGCGGCTATGGCTACACCTTC. It yields the protein CSATGSGYGYTF.

Regarding this clonotype: Sequence at one end of the junction differs from germline and may be a read error. This chain connects TRBV5-1 to TRBJ2-5, with TRBD2 matching 7 bases. The CDR3 consists of 14 residues. Germline V gene lookup returns CDR1 SGHRS and CDR2 YFSETQ. CDR3 DNA sequence: TGCGCCGGCAGCTGGGGGGGTACGCAAGAGACCCAGTACTTC. Protein product: CAGSWGGTQETQYF.

This clonotype was detected ten times or more. The chain combines TRBV5-1 with TRBJ2-2, with TRBD1 matching over 8 bases. The CDR3 runs 15 residues. Germline V lookup: CDR1 SGHRS, CDR2 YFSETQ. Losses at the gene ends were 8 bases for V and 5 bases for J; bases not matched to a gene: 11. CDR3 DNA sequence: TGCGCCAGTTCGACCAGGACAGGGAGAACCGGGGAGCTGTTTTTT. Amino acids: CASSTRTGRTGELFF. The full variable domain, with the rest looked up from reference TRBV5-1 and TRBJ2-2, is KAGVTQTPRYLIKTRGQQVTLSCSPISGHRSVSWYQQTPGQGLQFLFEYFSETQRNKGNFPGRFSGRQFSNSRSEMNVSTLELGDSALYLCASSTRTGRTGELFFGEGSRLTVL.

The V and J genes are TRBV28 and TRBJ2-7; no clear D. This CDR3 is 12 amino acids long. CDR1 MDHEN and CDR2 SYDVKM come from the germline V gene. V dropped 8 bases and J dropped 3 bases, with 11 bases sitting between them. The CDR3: CASQANNYEQYF. CDR3 sequence (DNA): TGTGCCAGCCAGGCCAACAACTACGAGCAGTACTTC.

In its sample, this clonotype was seen a few times. The rearrangement uses TRBV9 and TRBJ1-2; TRBD1 might be the D (5 bases). V lost 3 bases and J 4 bases, leaving 22 bases between the germline ends. This CDR3 has 17 amino acids. Per the germline V gene, CDR1 is SGDLS and CDR2 is YYNGEE. This CDR3 is CASSGTRGGKDAYGYTF. The CDR3, as DNA: TGTGCCAGCAGCGGGACCCGCGGGGGGAAGGACGCCTATGGCTACACCTTC.

This clonotype was seen a handful of times. The V gene is TRBV3-1, the J gene TRBJ2-7; the D gene could be TRBD1 or TRBD2 (5 bases each). The length of the CDR3 is 14 residues. Germline V CDR1 and CDR2: LGHDT, YNNKEL (reference sequence). V dropped 4 bases and J dropped 3 bases, with 13 bases sitting between them. The CDR3 is CASSLGTPLYEQYF. The DNA for the CDR3 is TGTGCCAGCAGCCTCGGGACGCCTCTCTACGAGCAGTACTTC.

The rearrangement links TRBV6-5 to TRBJ1-2; D gene uncertain. Germline CDR1 and CDR2: MNHEY and SVGAGI. The V end was cut by 2 bases, the J end by 7 bases, with 8 bases between. There are 12 residues in the CDR3. As DNA, the CDR3 is TGTGCCAGCAGTTACAGTTGGGGTGGCTACACCTTC. It encodes CASSYSWGGYTF.

This clonotype was found a few times. V gene TRBV20-1 combines with J gene TRBJ1-2; a possible D gene is TRBD1 (5 bases). CDR1 is DFQATT, CDR2 SNEGSKA, per germline (reference sequence). Trimming took 8 bases from V and 2 from J, leaving 15 bases between them. There are 13 residues in the CDR3. The CDR3 loop reads CSHTAGQNYGYTF. As DNA, the CDR3 is TGCAGTCATACGGCAGGACAAAACTATGGCTACACCTTC.

This clonotype was recorded many times. The chain employs TRBV5-1 and TRBJ1-2; D gene uncertain. Trimming stripped 0 bases from V and 4 bases from J, with 7 bases between. This CDR3 is built from 13 residues. In germline, CDR1 is SGHRS, CDR2 YFSETQ. The CDR3: CASSLAGIYGYTF. The CDR3 nucleotides are TGCGCCAGCAGCTTGGCCGGGATCTATGGCTACACCTTC. Using reference TRBV5-1 and TRBJ1-2 for the parts outside the CDR3, the full variable domain is KAGVTQTPRYLIKTRGQQVTLSCSPISGHRSVSWYQQTPGQGLQFLFEYFSETQRNKGNFPGRFSGRQFSNSRSEMNVSTLELGDSALYLCASSLAGIYGYTFGSGTRLTVV.